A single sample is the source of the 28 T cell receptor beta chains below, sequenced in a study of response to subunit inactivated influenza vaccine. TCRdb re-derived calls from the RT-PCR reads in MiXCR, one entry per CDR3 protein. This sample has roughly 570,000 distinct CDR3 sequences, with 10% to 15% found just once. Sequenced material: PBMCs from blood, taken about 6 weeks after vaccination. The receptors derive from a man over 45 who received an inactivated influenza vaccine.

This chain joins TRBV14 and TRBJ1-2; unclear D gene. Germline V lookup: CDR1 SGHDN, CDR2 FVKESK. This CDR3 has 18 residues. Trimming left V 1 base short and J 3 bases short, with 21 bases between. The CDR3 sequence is CASSQARNKLNRDYGYTF. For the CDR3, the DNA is TGTGCCAGCAGCCAAGCTCGGAATAAACTCAATCGCGACTATGGCTACACCTTC.

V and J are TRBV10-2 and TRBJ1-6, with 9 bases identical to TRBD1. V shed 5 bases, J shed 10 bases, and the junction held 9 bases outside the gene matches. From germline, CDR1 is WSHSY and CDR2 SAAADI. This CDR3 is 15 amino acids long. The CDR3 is CASSPEQGAGSPLHF. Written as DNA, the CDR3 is TGCGCCAGCAGTCCCGAACAGGGGGCTGGCTCACCCCTCCACTTT.

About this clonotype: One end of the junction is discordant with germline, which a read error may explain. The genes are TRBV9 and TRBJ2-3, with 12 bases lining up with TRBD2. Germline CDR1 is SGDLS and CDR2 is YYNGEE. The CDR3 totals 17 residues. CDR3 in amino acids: CARSVAGLAGITDTQYF. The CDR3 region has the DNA TGTGCCAGAAGCGTCGCGGGACTAGCGGGTATCACAGATACGCAGTATTTT.

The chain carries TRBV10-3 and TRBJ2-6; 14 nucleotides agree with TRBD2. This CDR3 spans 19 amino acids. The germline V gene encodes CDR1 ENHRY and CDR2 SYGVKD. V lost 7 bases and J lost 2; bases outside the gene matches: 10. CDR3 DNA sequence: TGTGCCATCACCCCGGACGGACTAGCGGGGGGTACTGGGGCCAACGTCCTGACTTTC. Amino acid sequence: CAITPDGLAGGTGANVLTF.

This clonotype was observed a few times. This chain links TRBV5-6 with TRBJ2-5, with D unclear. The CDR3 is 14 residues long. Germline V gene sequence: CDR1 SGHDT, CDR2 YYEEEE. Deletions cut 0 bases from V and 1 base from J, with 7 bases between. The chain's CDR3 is CASSLGGFQETQYF. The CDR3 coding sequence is TGTGCCAGCAGCTTGGGTGGTTTCCAAGAGACCCAGTACTTC.

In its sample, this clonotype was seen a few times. The CDR3 sequence is CASSATGGSQETQYF. DNA of the CDR3: TGTGCCAGCAGCGCGACGGGGGGGAGCCAAGAGACCCAGTACTTC. V usage is TRBV9 and J usage is TRBJ2-5; 8 bases agree with TRBD2. Trimming removed 3 bases from V and 1 base from J; junction bases left unmatched: 5. This CDR3 has 15 amino acids. The germline gives CDR1 SGDLS, CDR2 YYNGEE.

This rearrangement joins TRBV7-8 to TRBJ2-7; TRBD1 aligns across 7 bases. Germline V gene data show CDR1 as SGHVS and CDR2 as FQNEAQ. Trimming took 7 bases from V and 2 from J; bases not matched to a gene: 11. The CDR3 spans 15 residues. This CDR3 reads CASMLQGTKAYEQYF. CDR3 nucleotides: TGTGCCAGCATGCTACAGGGGACGAAGGCCTACGAGCAGTACTTC.

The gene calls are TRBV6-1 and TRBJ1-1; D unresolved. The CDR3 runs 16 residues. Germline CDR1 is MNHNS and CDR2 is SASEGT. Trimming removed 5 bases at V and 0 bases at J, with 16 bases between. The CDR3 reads CASSLWEGLMNTEAFF. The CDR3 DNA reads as TGTGCCAGCAGTCTCTGGGAAGGGTTGATGAACACTGAAGCTTTCTTT.

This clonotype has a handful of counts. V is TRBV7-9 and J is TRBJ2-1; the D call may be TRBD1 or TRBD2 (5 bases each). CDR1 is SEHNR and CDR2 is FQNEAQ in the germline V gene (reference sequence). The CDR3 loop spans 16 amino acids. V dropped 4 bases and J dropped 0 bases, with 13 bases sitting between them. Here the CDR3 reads CASSSAGTASYNEQFF. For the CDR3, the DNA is TGTGCCAGCAGCTCCGCCGGGACCGCCTCCTACAATGAGCAGTTCTTC. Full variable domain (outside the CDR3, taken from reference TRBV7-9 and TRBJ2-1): DTGVSQNPRHKITKRGQNVTFRCDPISEHNRLYWYRQTLGQGPEFLTYFQNEAQLEKSRLLSDRFSAERPKGSFSTLEIQRTEQGDSAMYLCASSSAGTASYNEQFFGPGTRLTVL.

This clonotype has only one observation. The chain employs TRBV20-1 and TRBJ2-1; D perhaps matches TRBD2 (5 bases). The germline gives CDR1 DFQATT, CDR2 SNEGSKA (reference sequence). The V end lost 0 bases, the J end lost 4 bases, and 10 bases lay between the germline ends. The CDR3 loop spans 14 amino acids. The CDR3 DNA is TGCAGTGCTAGAGATCCAGCGGCTTACAATGAGCAGTTCTTC. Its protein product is CSARDPAAYNEQFF.

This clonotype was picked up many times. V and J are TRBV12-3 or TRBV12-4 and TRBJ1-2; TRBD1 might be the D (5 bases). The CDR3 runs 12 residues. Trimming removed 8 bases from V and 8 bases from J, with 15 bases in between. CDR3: CASHLAAGGYTF. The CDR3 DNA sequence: TGTGCCAGCCACCTGGCGGCAGGGGGCTACACCTTC.

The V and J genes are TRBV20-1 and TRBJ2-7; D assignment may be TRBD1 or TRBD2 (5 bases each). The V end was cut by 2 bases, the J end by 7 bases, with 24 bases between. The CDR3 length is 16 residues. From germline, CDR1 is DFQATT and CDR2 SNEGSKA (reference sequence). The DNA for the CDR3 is TGCAGTGCTAGAAAGCACACGGGACCCTATACGGGGGAGCAGTACTTC. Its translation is CSARKHTGPYTGEQYF.

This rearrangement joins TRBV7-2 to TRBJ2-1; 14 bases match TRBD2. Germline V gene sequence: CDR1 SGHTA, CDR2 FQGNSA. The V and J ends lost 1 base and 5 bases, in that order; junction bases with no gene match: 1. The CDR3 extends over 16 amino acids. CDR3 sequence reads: CASSLGLAGGHNEQFF. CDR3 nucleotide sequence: TGTGCCAGCAGCTTAGGACTAGCGGGGGGGCACAATGAGCAGTTCTTC. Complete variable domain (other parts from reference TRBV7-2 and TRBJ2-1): GAGVSQSPSNKVTEKGKDVELRCDPISGHTALYWYRQSLGQGLEFLIYFQGNSAPDKSGLPSDRFSAERTGGSVSTLTIQRTQQEDSAVYLCASSLGLAGGHNEQFFGPGTRLTVL.

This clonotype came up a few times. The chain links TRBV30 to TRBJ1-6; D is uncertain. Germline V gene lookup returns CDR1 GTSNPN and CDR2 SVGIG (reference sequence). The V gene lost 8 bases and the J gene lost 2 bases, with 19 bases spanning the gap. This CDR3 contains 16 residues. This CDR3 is CATTQAGNTYNSPLHF. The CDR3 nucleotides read TGTGCCACGACGCAGGCGGGGAATACCTATAATTCACCCCTCCACTTT.

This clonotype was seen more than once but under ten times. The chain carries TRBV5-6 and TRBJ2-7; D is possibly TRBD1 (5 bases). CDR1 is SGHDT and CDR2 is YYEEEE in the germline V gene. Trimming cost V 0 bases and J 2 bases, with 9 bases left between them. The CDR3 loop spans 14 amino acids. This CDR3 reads CASSLVAGPYEQYF. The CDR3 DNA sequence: TGTGCCAGCAGCTTGGTGGCAGGGCCCTACGAGCAGTACTTC.

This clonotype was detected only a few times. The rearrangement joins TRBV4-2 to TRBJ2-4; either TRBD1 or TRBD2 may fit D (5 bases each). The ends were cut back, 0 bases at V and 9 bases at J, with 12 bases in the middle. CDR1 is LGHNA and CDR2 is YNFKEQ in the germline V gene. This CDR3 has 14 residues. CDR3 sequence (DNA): TGTGCCAGCAGCCAAGAGGGCCTCGGGACCATTCAGTACTTC. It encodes CASSQEGLGTIQYF.

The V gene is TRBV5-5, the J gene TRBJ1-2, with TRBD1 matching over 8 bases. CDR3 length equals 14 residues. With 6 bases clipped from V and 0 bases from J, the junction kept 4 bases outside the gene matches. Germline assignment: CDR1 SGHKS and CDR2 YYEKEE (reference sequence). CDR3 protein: CASTRTGTNYGYTF. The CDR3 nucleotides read TGTGCCAGCACCCGGACAGGGACTAACTATGGCTACACCTTC. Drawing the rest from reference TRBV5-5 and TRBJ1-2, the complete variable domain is DAGVTQSPTHLIKTRGQQVTLRCSPISGHKSVSWYQQVLGQGPQFIFQYYEKEERGRGNFPDRFSARQFPNYSSELNVNALLLGDSALYLCASTRTGTNYGYTFGSGTRLTVV.

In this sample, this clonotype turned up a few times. CDR3 sequence: CSARAPAGETQYF. In nucleotides, the CDR3 is TGCAGTGCTAGAGCCCCAGCGGGAGAGACCCAGTACTTC. J is TRBJ2-5 and V is TRBV20-1; D may be TRBD2 (6 bases). Germline loops: CDR1 DFQATT, CDR2 SNEGSKA (reference sequence). This CDR3 has 13 amino acids. V lost 1 base, J lost 4 bases, and 10 bases lay in between.

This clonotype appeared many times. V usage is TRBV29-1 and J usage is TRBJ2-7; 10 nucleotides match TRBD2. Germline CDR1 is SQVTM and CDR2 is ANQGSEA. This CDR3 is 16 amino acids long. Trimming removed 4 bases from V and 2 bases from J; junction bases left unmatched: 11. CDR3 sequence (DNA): TGCAGCGTTGTCTCCTACGGACTAGCGGTAACCTACGAGCAGTACTTC. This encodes CSVVSYGLAVTYEQYF.

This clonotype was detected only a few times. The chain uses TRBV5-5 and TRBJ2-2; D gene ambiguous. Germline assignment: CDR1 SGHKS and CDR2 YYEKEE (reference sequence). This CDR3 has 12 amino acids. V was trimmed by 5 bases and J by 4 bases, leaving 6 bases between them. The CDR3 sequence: CASRPITGELFF. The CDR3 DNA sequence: TGTGCCAGCAGACCTATCACCGGGGAGCTGTTTTTT.

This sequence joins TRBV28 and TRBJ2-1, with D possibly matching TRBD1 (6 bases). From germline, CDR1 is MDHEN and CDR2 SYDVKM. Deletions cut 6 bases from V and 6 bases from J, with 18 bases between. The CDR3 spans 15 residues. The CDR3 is CASRGWGQAGNEQFF. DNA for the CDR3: TGTGCCAGCAGAGGGTGGGGGCAGGCGGGCAATGAGCAGTTCTTC.

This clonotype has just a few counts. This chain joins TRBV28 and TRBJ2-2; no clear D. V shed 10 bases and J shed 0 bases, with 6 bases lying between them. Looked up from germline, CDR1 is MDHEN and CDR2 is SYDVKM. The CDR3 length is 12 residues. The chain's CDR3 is CATHANTGELFF. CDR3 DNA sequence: TGTGCCACCCACGCGAACACCGGGGAGCTGTTTTTT.

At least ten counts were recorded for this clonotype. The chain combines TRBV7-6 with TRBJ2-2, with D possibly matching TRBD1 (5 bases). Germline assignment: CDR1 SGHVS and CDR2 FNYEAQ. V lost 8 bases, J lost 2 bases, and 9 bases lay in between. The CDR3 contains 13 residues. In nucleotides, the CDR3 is TGTGCCAGCTCTTGGGGCAACACCGGGGAGCTGTTTTTT. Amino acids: CASSWGNTGELFF.

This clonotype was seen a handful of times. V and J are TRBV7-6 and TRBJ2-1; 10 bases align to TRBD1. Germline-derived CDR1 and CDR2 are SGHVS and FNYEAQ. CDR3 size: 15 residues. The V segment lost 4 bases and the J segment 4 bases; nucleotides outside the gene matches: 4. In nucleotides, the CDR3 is TGTGCCAGCAGCTACCGGACAGGGGGATACAATGAGCAGTTCTTC. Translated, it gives CASSYRTGGYNEQFF.

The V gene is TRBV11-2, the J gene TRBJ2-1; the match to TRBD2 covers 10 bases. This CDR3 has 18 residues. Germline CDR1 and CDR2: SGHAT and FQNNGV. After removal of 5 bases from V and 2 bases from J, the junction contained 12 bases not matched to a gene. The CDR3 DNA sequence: TGTGCCAGCAGCCGCGATCTAACTAGCGGGACAACCTACAATGAGCAGTTCTTC. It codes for CASSRDLTSGTTYNEQFF.

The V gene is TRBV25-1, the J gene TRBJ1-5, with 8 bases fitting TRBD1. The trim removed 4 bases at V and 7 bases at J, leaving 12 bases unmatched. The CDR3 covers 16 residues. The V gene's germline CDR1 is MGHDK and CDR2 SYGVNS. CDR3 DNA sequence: TGTGCCAGCAGTGTCGCCTGGGGCAGGGGGCAACAGCCCCAGCATTTT. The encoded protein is CASSVAWGRGQQPQHF.

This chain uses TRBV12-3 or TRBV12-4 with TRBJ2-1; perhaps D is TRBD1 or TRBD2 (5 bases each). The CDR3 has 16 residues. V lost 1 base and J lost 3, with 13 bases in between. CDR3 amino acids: CASSLDPGPFYNEQFF. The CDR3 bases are TGTGCCAGCAGTTTAGATCCGGGACCTTTCTACAATGAGCAGTTCTTC.

CDR3 DNA sequence: TGTGCCAGCAGTGCAACAGGGTACACTGAAGCTTTCTTT. As protein: CASSATGYTEAFF. The V gene is TRBV12-3 or TRBV12-4, the J gene TRBJ1-1, with D perhaps TRBD1 (6 bases). The CDR3 has 13 residues. V lost 5 bases, J lost 3 bases, and 10 bases lay in between.